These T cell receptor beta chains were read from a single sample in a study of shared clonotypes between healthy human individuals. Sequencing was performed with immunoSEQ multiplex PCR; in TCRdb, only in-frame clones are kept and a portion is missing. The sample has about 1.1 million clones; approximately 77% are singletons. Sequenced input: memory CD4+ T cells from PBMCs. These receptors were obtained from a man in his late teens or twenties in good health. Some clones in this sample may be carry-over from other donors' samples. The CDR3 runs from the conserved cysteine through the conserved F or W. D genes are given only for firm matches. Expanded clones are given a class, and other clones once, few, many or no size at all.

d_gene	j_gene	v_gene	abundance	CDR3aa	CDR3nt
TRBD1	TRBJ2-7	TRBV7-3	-	CASSLTDRGAEQYF	TGTGCCAGCAGCTTAACCGACAGGGGGGCCGAGCAGTACTTC
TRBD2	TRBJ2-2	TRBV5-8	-	CASRSSGTTGELFF	TGTGCCAGCAGGTCTAGCGGGACTACCGGGGAGCTGTTTTTT
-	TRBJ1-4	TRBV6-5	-	CASRLGTSNEKLFF	TGTGCCAGCAGACTAGGGACTTCTAATGAAAAACTGTTTTTT
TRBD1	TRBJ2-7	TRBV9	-	CASSTAGTGFNEQYF	TGTGCCAGCAGCACCGCCGGGACAGGGTTCAACGAGCAGTACTTC
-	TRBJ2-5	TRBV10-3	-	CAISVGGQETQYF	TGTGCCATCAGTGTCGGCGGCCAAGAGACCCAGTACTTC
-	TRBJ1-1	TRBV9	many	CASSVRDGSSTEAFF	TGTGCCAGCAGCGTAAGGGACGGGTCAAGCACTGAAGCTTTCTTT
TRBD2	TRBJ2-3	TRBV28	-	CASSFSKETSGSGGTDTQYF	TGTGCCAGCAGTTTCTCAAAGGAGACTAGCGGGAGTGGCGGCACAGATACGCAGTATTTT
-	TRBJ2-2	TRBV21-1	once	CASSNGRLAGDTGELFF	TGTGCCAGCAGCAACGGGCGTCTAGCGGGAGACACCGGGGAGCTGTTTTTT
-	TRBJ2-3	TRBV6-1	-	CASSEWAGSGSQYF	TGTGCCAGCAGTGAATGGGCGGGGAGTGGGTCGCAGTATTTT
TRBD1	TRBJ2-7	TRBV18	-	CASSPGTGGGYEQYF	TGTGCCAGCTCACCAGGGACAGGGGGCGGGTACGAGCAGTACTTC
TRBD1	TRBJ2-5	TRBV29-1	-	CSVEGQRETQYF	TGCAGCGTTGAGGGACAGAGAGAGACCCAGTACTTC
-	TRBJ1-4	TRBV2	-	CASRFSRNEKLFF	TGTGCCAGCAGATTCAGCCGTAATGAAAAACTGTTTTTT
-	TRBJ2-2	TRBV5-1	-	CASSFLAGTNTGELFF	TGCGCCAGCAGCTTTTTGGCGGGAACGAACACCGGGGAGCTGTTTTTT
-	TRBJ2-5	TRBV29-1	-	CSATGADQETQYF	TGCAGCGCCACAGGCGCCGACCAAGAGACCCAGTACTTC
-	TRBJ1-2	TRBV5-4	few	CASSLDVQGWGYTF	TGTGCCAGCAGCTTGGACGTCCAGGGATGGGGCTACACCTTC
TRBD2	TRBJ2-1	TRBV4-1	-	CASSRTSGIGGEQFF	TGCGCCAGCAGCAGGACTAGCGGGATCGGGGGTGAGCAGTTCTTC
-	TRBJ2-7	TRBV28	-	CASRPPGQNYEQYF	TGTGCCAGCAGGCCCCCGGGACAAAACTACGAGCAGTACTTC
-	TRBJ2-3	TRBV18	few	CASSLLRDTDTQYF	TGTGCCAGCTCACTTTTACGGGACACCGATACGCAGTATTTT
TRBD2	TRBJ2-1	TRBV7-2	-	CASSFGGSGRAWSEQFF	TGTGCCAGCAGCTTCGGTGGTAGCGGGAGGGCCTGGAGTGAGCAGTTCTTC
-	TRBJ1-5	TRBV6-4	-	CASSEWTGSPQHF	TGTGCCAGCAGTGAGTGGACGGGATCCCCCCAGCATTTT
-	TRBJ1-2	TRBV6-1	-	CASSEVPGLTSVTF	TGTGCCAGCAGTGAGGTACCGGGCCTCACGTCCGTCACCTTC
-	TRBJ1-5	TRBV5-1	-	CASSLEGFNQPQHF	TGCGCCAGCAGCTTGGAAGGGTTCAATCAGCCCCAGCATTTT
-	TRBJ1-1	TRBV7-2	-	CASSLVSRLSEAFF	TGTGCCAGCAGCTTAGTTAGCCGTCTCTCTGAAGCTTTCTTT
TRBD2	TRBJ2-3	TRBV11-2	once	CASRGTSGRDTQYF	TGTGCCAGCAGGGGGACTAGCGGGAGAGATACGCAGTATTTT
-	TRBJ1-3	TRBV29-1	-	CSVEDRNTIYF	TGCAGCGTTGAAGATCGAAACACCATATATTTT
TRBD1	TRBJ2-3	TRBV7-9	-	CASSIQGGTDTQYF	TGTGCCAGCAGCATTCAGGGGGGCACAGATACGCAGTATTTT
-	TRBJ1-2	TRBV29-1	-	CSVQRGDGYTF	TGCAGCGTTCAGCGCGGGGATGGCTACACCTTC
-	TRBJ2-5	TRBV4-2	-	CASSQGRMGTQYF	TGTGCCAGCAGCCAGGGCCGTATGGGGACCCAGTACTTC
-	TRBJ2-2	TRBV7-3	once	CASSRSATGELFF	TGTGCCAGCAGCCGTAGCGCTACCGGGGAGCTGTTTTTT
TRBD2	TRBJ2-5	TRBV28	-	CASRRAGSQETQYF	TGTGCCAGCAGACGAGCGGGAAGCCAGGAGACCCAGTACTTC
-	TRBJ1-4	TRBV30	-	CAWSVLGSSHEKLFF	TGTGCCTGGAGTGTATTGGGATCTTCTCATGAAAAACTGTTTTTT
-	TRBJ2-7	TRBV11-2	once	CASSLDRGGVHEQYF	TGTGCCAGCAGCTTAGATCGCGGAGGCGTCCACGAGCAGTACTTC
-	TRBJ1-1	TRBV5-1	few	CASSSLTNTEAFF	TGCGCCAGCAGTTCCCTTACGAACACTGAAGCTTTCTTT
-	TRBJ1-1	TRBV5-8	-	CASNPGGGGSTEAFF	TGTGCCAGCAACCCCGGTGGGGGAGGATCCACTGAAGCTTTCTTT
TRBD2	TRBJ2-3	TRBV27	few	CASRPRIGRARDTQYF	TGTGCCAGCAGGCCTCGTATCGGGAGGGCCAGGGATACGCAGTATTTT
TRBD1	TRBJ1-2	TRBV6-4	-	CASRQGTGDYGYTF	TGTGCCAGCAGGCAAGGGACAGGGGACTATGGCTACACCTTC